The 17 T cell receptor beta chains below come from one sample, sequenced in a study of cytomegalovirus exposure and HLA in healthy donors. The repertoire was sequenced with immunoSEQ multiplex PCR; TCRdb's copy has only in-frame clones and lacks some. The sample includes roughly 330,000 clones, approximately 86% of them seen just once. The sequenced material came from PBMCs. The receptors come from a woman aged 25 to 45 in good health and CMV-seropositive.

The CDR3 here is CASSLGSPEQYF. The DNA of the CDR3 is TGTGCCAGCAGCTTAGGATCGCCCGAGCAGTACTTC. V usage is TRBV7-2 and J usage is TRBJ2-7; D ambiguous. The V gene lost 1 base and the J gene lost 6 bases, with 7 bases spanning the gap. From germline, CDR1 is SGHTA and CDR2 FQGNSA. The CDR3 extends over 12 amino acids.

The V gene is TRBV13, the J gene TRBJ2-1; weak D call: TRBD1 (6 bases). This CDR3 has 13 amino acids. Germline CDR1 and CDR2: PRHDT and FYEKMQ (reference sequence). Trimming took off 5 bases at V and 6 bases at J, with 11 bases between the two ends. In DNA form, the CDR3 reads TGTGCCAGCAGCCACGGACAGATCAATGAGCAGTTCTTC. This gives the protein CASSHGQINEQFF.

V gene TRBV6-6 combines with J gene TRBJ2-7, with 11 nucleotides matching TRBD2. In germline, CDR1 is MNHNY, CDR2 SVGAGI (reference sequence). After removal of 5 bases from V and 5 bases from J, the junction contained 11 bases not matched to a gene. This CDR3 has 16 residues. In DNA form, the CDR3 reads TGTGCCAGCAGTGCCCCAACTAGCGGGAGTACCAACGAGCAGTACTTC. Encoded protein: CASSAPTSGSTNEQYF.

With regard to this clone: The sample holds other DNA sequences that translate to the same CDR3. The rearrangement links TRBV18 to TRBJ2-7; the D is unclear. The ends were cut back, 0 bases at V and 2 bases at J, with 5 bases in the middle. Germline V gene lookup returns CDR1 KGHSH and CDR2 LQKENI. This CDR3 contains 13 residues. The CDR3 loop reads CASSPPSTYEQYF. CDR3 DNA: TGTGCCAGCTCACCACCGTCCACCTACGAGCAGTACTTC.

The chain links TRBV15 to TRBJ2-1, with 7 bases identical to TRBD2. Germline CDR1 reads LNHNV; CDR2 reads YYDKDF (reference sequence). The CDR3 is made up of 15 amino acids. Trimming removed 2 bases from V and 6 bases from J; junction bases left unmatched: 7. DNA of the CDR3: TGTGCCACCAGCAGAACCCGAGGACTAGTCAATGAGCAGTTCTTC. Protein: CATSRTRGLVNEQFF.

The chain carries TRBV6-1 and TRBJ2-2, with D possibly being TRBD1 or TRBD2 (5 bases each). Trimming cost V 4 bases and J 4 bases, with 13 bases left between them. The germline gives CDR1 MNHNS, CDR2 SASEGT. The CDR3 totals 15 residues. CDR3 region: CASSGSRGGTGELFF. DNA of the CDR3: TGTGCCAGCAGTGGATCGAGGGGCGGCACCGGGGAGCTGTTTTTT.

The CDR3 spells CASSQGNTIYF. As DNA, the CDR3 is TGTGCCAGCAGCCAAGGAAACACCATATATTTT. This chain links TRBV27 with TRBJ1-3; no clear D. The V and J ends lost 6 bases and 4 bases respectively, with 4 bases between them. CDR3 length: 11 amino acids. Germline assignment: CDR1 MNHEY and CDR2 SMNVEV (reference sequence).

Only a few counts were recorded for this clone. V and J are TRBV6-6 and TRBJ2-7; no clear D. The CDR3 length is 12 residues. Per germline, CDR1 MNHNY and CDR2 SVGAGI (reference sequence). Trimming cost V 5 bases and J 6 bases, with 11 bases left between them. The CDR3 spells CASSHSAREQYF. DNA of the CDR3: TGTGCCAGCAGTCATTCGGCTCGCGAGCAGTACTTC.

The J gene is TRBJ2-2, the V gene TRBV27; the D gene is possibly TRBD1 (6 bases). From germline, CDR1 is MNHEY and CDR2 SMNVEV (reference sequence). The length of the CDR3 is 15 residues. Trimming removed 6 bases from V and 6 bases from J, with 17 bases in between. CDR3 DNA sequence: TGTGCCAGCAGCAGGGACCAGGGGCCTTCCGGGGAGCTGTTTTTT. Protein product: CASSRDQGPSGELFF.

The rearrangement joins TRBV6-5 to TRBJ2-1, with TRBD1 as a possible D gene (6 bases). This CDR3 has 15 amino acids. V was shortened by 0 bases and J by 5 bases, with 11 bases between the two germline ends. Germline V gene data show CDR1 as MNHEY and CDR2 as SVGAGI. The CDR3 sequence is CASSYSNRANNEQFF. The CDR3 nucleotides are TGTGCCAGCAGTTACTCAAACAGGGCTAACAATGAGCAGTTCTTC.

The chain joins TRBV9 to TRBJ2-7; 13 bases fit TRBD2. Germline-derived CDR1 and CDR2 are SGDLS and YYNGEE. The CDR3 consists of 17 residues. J lost 0 bases, V lost 3 bases, and 6 bases had no gene match. The CDR3 sequence: CASSGGLAGLSSYEQYF. The CDR3 DNA follows: TGTGCCAGCAGCGGGGGACTAGCGGGACTCTCCTCCTACGAGCAGTACTTC.

The rearrangement joins TRBV5-1 to TRBJ2-7; possibly TRBD2 for D (6 bases). V was clipped by 0 bases and J by 7 bases, with 14 bases between them. The germline gives CDR1 SGHRS, CDR2 YFSETQ. The CDR3 length is 14 residues. The CDR3 loop reads CASSLAGGREEQYF. The CDR3 DNA reads TGCGCCAGCAGCTTGGCCGGGGGAAGGGAGGAGCAGTACTTC.

This clone has just a few counts. The rearrangement joins TRBV4-2 to TRBJ1-5; D is ambiguous. The CDR3 length is 13 residues. Deletions cut 0 bases from V and 5 bases from J, with 5 bases between. Germline CDR1 LGHNA, CDR2 YNFKEQ. CDR3 nucleotides: TGTGCCAGCAGCCAAGAGCGAGATCAGCCCCAGCATTTT. The encoded protein is CASSQERDQPQHF.

The chain combines TRBV6-5 with TRBJ2-2; perhaps TRBD2 as D (6 bases). Trimming removed 4 bases from V and 4 bases from J, with 7 bases in between. The CDR3 is 13 residues long. CDR1 and CDR2 from the germline V gene are MNHEY and SVGAGI. The CDR3 coding sequence is TGTGCCAGCAGTTGGCGGGGCACCGGGGAGCTGTTTTTT. Translating gives CASSWRGTGELFF.

The V gene is TRBV7-6, the J gene TRBJ2-2; 9 bases map to TRBD2. The V gene's germline CDR1 is SGHVS and CDR2 FNYEAQ. Trimming cost V 1 base and J 4 bases; bases outside gene matches: 7. The CDR3 runs 17 residues. This CDR3 is CASSLGPSGARTGELFF. The DNA of the CDR3 is TGTGCCAGCAGCTTAGGCCCTAGCGGGGCTCGCACCGGGGAGCTGTTTTTT. Supplemented by reference TRBV7-6 and TRBJ2-2, the full variable domain reads GAGVSQSPRYKVTKRGQDVALRCDPISGHVSLYWYRQALGQGPEFLTYFNYEAQQDKSGLPNDRFSAERPEGSISTLTIQRTEQRDSAMYRCASSLGPSGARTGELFFGEGSRLTVL.

The chain is built from TRBV29-1 and TRBJ1-4, with D uncertain. Germline CDR1 and CDR2: SQVTM and ANQGSEA. This CDR3 has 13 residues. The ends were cut back, 3 bases at V and 4 bases at J, with 9 bases in the middle. CDR3 in amino acids: CSVEDGLNEKLFF. In DNA form, the CDR3 reads TGCAGCGTTGAGGACGGACTTAATGAAAAACTGTTTTTT.

This clone was observed a handful of times. The chain couples TRBV7-9 to TRBJ1-2; D is possibly TRBD1 (6 bases). Trimming shortened V by 2 bases and J by 12 bases, and 13 bases separated the two germline ends. Germline V gene lookup returns CDR1 SEHNR and CDR2 FQNEAQ (reference sequence). CDR3 length: 12 residues. The CDR3 DNA sequence: TGTGCCAGCAGCTTATATCCAGGGGAAGACACCTTC. Its translation: CASSLYPGEDTF.